The 8 T cell receptor beta chains given below trace back to one sample, sequenced in a study of T-cell memory formation after mild COVID-19. Each CDR3 protein is one row after TCRdb ran MiXCR on the 5' RACE reads. The sample carries around 420,000 distinct CDR3 sequences, approximately 24% recorded once. The source material was PBMCs or a T cell subset sorted from them (not recorded which). These TCRs come from an adult woman who had mild COVID-19 (a few samples of this study predate the infection). Cell type and time point are not known.

This clonotype was detected a few times. The V and J genes are TRBV7-9 and TRBJ2-5; D might be TRBD1 (6 bases). V was pared by 4 bases and J by 4 bases, with 19 bases between. Looked up from germline, CDR1 is SEHNR and CDR2 is FQNEAQ (reference sequence). The CDR3 consists of 16 residues. CDR3 protein: CASSSPAAGVRETQYF. DNA of the CDR3: TGTGCCAGCAGCTCCCCAGCGGCAGGGGTTCGAGAGACCCAGTACTTC.

This clonotype was recorded a few times. The V gene is TRBV29-1, the J gene TRBJ2-5; 8 bases map to TRBD1. The V gene's germline CDR1 is SQVTM and CDR2 ANQGSEA. The length of the CDR3 is 12 residues. V shed 7 bases and J 2 bases; nucleotides not matched to a gene: 3. CDR3 sequence (DNA): TGCAGCGCCGGGGACAGGCAAGAGACCCAGTACTTC. This encodes CSAGDRQETQYF.

V usage is TRBV25-1 and J usage is TRBJ1-4, with D maybe TRBD1 (5 bases). CDR1 and CDR2 (germline): MGHDK, SYGVNS. V lost 1 base and J lost 7, with 13 bases in between. This CDR3 is built from 15 residues. Here the CDR3 DNA reads TGTGCCAGCAGTGAATCATCAGGGATGGGTGAAAAACTGTTTTTT. Translation gives CASSESSGMGEKLFF.

CDR3: CASTTTEFDTEAFF. The CDR3 DNA follows: TGTGCCAGCACAACTACAGAGTTTGACACTGAAGCTTTCTTT. The rearrangement joins TRBV18 to TRBJ1-1; unclear D gene. Germline V lookup: CDR1 KGHSH, CDR2 LQKENI. The germline V and J ends were trimmed by 8 bases and 3 bases, with 16 bases remaining between them. This CDR3 region has 14 residues.

J is TRBJ2-3 and V is TRBV7-2; no definite D call. Germline-derived CDR1 and CDR2 are SGHTA and FQGNSA. Trimming left V 4 bases short and J 6 bases short, with 8 bases between. This CDR3 has 12 amino acids. This CDR3 reads CASSYDQDTQYF. The CDR3 nucleotides read TGTGCCAGCAGCTACGACCAGGATACGCAGTATTTT. Variable domain in full (rest from reference TRBV7-2 and TRBJ2-3): GAGVSQSPSNKVTEKGKDVELRCDPISGHTALYWYRQSLGQGLEFLIYFQGNSAPDKSGLPSDRFSAERTGGSVSTLTIQRTQQEDSAVYLCASSYDQDTQYFGPGTRLTVL.

This clonotype was recorded a few times. The chain is built from TRBV4-1 and TRBJ1-1, with a weak D call TRBD1 (6 bases). The CDR3 is made up of 15 amino acids. Trimming left V 5 bases short and J 8 bases short, with 21 bases between. Germline V lookup: CDR1 MGHRA, CDR2 YSYEKL. The CDR3 spells CASSYVPGRGVEAFF. The CDR3 bases are TGCGCCAGCAGCTACGTACCCGGCAGGGGTGTAGAAGCTTTCTTT.

The CDR3 loop reads CASSLRVSGKSTDTQYF. CDR3 nucleotides: TGTGCCAGCAGTTTACGTGTTAGCGGGAAGAGCACAGATACGCAGTATTTT. The rearrangement joins TRBV12-3 or TRBV12-4 to TRBJ2-3; 8 bases are shared with TRBD2. CDR3 size: 17 residues. Trimming removed 2 bases from V and 0 bases from J; junction bases left unmatched: 7.

This clonotype came up a few times. This rearrangement joins TRBV10-3 to TRBJ2-7; 7 bases are shared with TRBD2. J lost 3 bases, V lost 4 bases, and 9 bases had no gene match. The CDR3 covers 15 residues. Germline CDR1 ENHRY, CDR2 SYGVKD. The CDR3 DNA reads TGTGCCATCAGTGTTTTCAGCGCTAGCGGCTACGAGCAGTACTTC. This encodes CAISVFSASGYEQYF.